This T cell receptor (beta chain) originates from a study of shared clonotypes between healthy human individuals. Study in general: Researchers drew samples from a couple of women and three men aged 18 to 49. CD4 naive and memory got three plates each, CD8 naive two, CD8 memory one.

Naive CD8 cells comprised CD45RO-negative, CCR7-positively selected cells, excluding terminally differentiated effector memory CD45RA+ cells. Deep was the level at which the assay was run. TCRdb's copy holds only in-frame clones and misses some; the assay was immunoSEQ multiplex PCR. The data show around 2,000,000 clones, about 93% seen once. Trimming removed 5 bases at V and 7 bases at J, with 15 bases between. This CDR3 region has 13 residues. Germline V gene sequence: CDR1 LGHNA, CDR2 YSLEER. Sequencing used naive CD8+ T cells from PBMCs. V usage is TRBV4-3 and J usage is TRBJ2-7; no clear D gene. This sequence originates from a man in his late teens or twenties in good health. Some clones in this sample may be carry-over from other donors' samples. CDR3 amino acids: CASSATPLREQYF. In DNA, the CDR3 is TGCGCCAGCAGCGCGACCCCGCTACGAGAGCAGTACTTC.